These T cell receptor beta chains were read from a single sample in a study of blood T cell repertoires in COVID-19. Data came from immunoSEQ multiplex PCR; TCRdb stores just in-frame clones and leaves some out. The sample includes about 200,000 clones, over 75% of them seen just once. The source material was peripheral blood. Receptors were obtained from a man in his sixties with acute or convalescent COVID-19. Each CDR3 is given with its conserved first and last residue. A D gene is named only where the DNA matches it firmly. Clone size is not always given. Where it is, it says once, few, many or a class for expanded clones.

D gene,V gene,clone size,J gene,CDR3 protein,CDR3 DNA
-,TRBV7-2,-,TRBJ2-2,CASSLAGTGELFF,TGTGCCAGCAGCTTAGCCGGCACCGGGGAGCTGTTTTTT
-,TRBV5-5,once,TRBJ2-2,CATRSHTDTGELFF,TGTGCCACCCGGTCCCATACCGACACCGGGGAGCTGTTTTTT
-,TRBV5-8,-,TRBJ2-5,CASSRLTRKSETQYF,TGTGCCAGCAGCCGGCTAACTAGAAAGTCGGAGACCCAGTACTTC
TRBD1,TRBV5-1,-,TRBJ1-4,CASSYGQATNEKLFF,TGCGCCAGCAGCTACGGACAGGCAACTAATGAAAAACTGTTTTTT
-,TRBV24-1,few,TRBJ1-5,CATSDTRQNQPQHF,TGTGCCACCAGTGATACACGCCAGAATCAGCCCCAGCATTTT
-,TRBV12-3/TRBV12-4,few,TRBJ1-2,CASSRHPNPGYTF,TGTGCCAGCAGTCGACATCCCAACCCTGGCTACACCTTC
-,TRBV7-2,-,TRBJ2-1,CASSSNSYNEQFF,TGTGCCAGCAGTTCCAACTCCTACAATGAGCAGTTCTTC
-,TRBV5-5,-,TRBJ2-2,CASSLDWTPGLWELFF,TGTGCCAGCAGCTTGGACTGGACTCCTGGTTTGTGGGAGCTGTTTTTT
TRBD2,TRBV6-1,-,TRBJ2-3,CASSASSGRKTDTQYF,TGTGCCAGCAGTGCCTCTAGCGGGAGGAAGACAGATACGCAGTATTTT
TRBD1,TRBV7-8,-,TRBJ1-1,CASSLILDRRNTEAFF,TGTGCCAGCAGCTTAATCTTGGACAGGAGGAACACTGAAGCTTTCTTT
-,TRBV7-2,-,TRBJ2-5,CASSPPRETQYF,TGTGCCAGCAGCCCCCCCCGGGAGACCCAGTACTTC
-,TRBV19,once,TRBJ2-3,CASSIEGGTQYF,TGTGCCAGTAGTATCGAGGGAGGTACGCAGTATTTT
-,TRBV7-6,-,TRBJ2-5,CASSVRGFSSTAVVETQYF,TGTGCCAGCAGCGTTCGAGGGTTTTCGTCGACGGCGGTGGTAGAGACCCAGTACTTC
-,TRBV25-1,-,TRBJ1-3,CASSVSGGGNTIYF,TGTGCCAGCAGTGTCTCGGGCGGGGGCAACACCATATATTTT
-,TRBV19,-,TRBJ1-2,CASTISLRQTYGYTF,TGTGCCAGTACCATATCTCTCAGACAGACGTATGGCTACACCTTC
-,TRBV18,-,TRBJ2-7,CASSPQGTGGEQYF,TGTGCCAGCTCACCACAGGGTACAGGTGGCGAGCAGTACTTC
-,TRBV19,-,TRBJ2-1,CASTGGLARGNEQFF,TGTGCCAGTACAGGGGGACTCGCCAGAGGGAATGAGCAGTTCTTC
TRBD1,TRBV19,few,TRBJ2-2,CASSIPRDRGPLGTGELFF,TGTGCCAGTAGTATACCCCGGGACAGGGGGCCATTGGGCACCGGGGAGCTGTTTTTT
-,TRBV9,-,TRBJ2-7,CASSVEMGGTYEQYF,TGTGCCAGCAGCGTAGAAATGGGGGGTACCTACGAGCAGTACTTC
TRBD2,TRBV6-2/TRBV6-3,-,TRBJ2-2,CASSYPPSGNTGELFF,TGTGCCAGCAGTTACCCGCCTAGCGGAAACACCGGGGAGCTGTTTTTT
-,TRBV7-2,-,TRBJ1-2,CASSYRPRTATDGYTF,TGTGCCAGCAGCTATAGGCCCCGGACAGCTACTGATGGCTACACCTTC
-,TRBV19,-,TRBJ2-1,CASSIPQGTYNEQFF,TGTGCCAGTAGTATCCCCCAGGGGACATACAATGAGCAGTTCTTC
TRBD1,TRBV28,-,TRBJ1-1,CASSSTDRGRGAFF,TGTGCCAGCAGTTCTACGGACAGGGGGAGAGGGGCTTTCTTT
-,TRBV18,-,TRBJ1-4,CASSPGRGNEKLFF,TGTGCCAGCTCACCGGGCAGGGGTAATGAAAAACTGTTTTTT
TRBD1,TRBV19,-,TRBJ2-5,CASSIGGTVQETQYF,TGTGCCAGTAGTATAGGGGGGACAGTCCAAGAGACCCAGTACTTC
-,TRBV18,-,TRBJ2-1,CASEGGGKQFF,TGTGCCAGCGAAGGTGGGGGGAAACAGTTCTTC
TRBD1,TRBV5-4,-,TRBJ2-2,CASSRGQGKTGELFF,TGTGCCAGCAGCAGAGGACAGGGGAAGACCGGGGAGCTGTTTTTT
-,TRBV7-5,-,TRBJ2-2,CVRSLSYRSNTGELFF,TGTGTCAGAAGCCTAAGCTACCGGTCGAACACCGGGGAGCTGTTTTTT
TRBD2,TRBV6-5,-,TRBJ2-5,CASIEREPEQETQYF,TGTGCCAGCATAGAGCGGGAGCCGGAACAAGAGACCCAGTACTTC
TRBD2,TRBV9,-,TRBJ2-3,CASERAGDGTDTQYF,TGTGCCAGCGAGAGAGCGGGAGACGGCACAGATACGCAGTATTTT
-,TRBV28,-,TRBJ1-5,CASSVRNQPQHF,TGTGCCAGCAGCGTTCGTAATCAGCCCCAGCATTTT
TRBD1,TRBV5-1,-,TRBJ2-5,CASSLGDRGKETQYF,TGCGCCAGCAGCCTAGGGGACAGGGGAAAAGAGACCCAGTACTTC
TRBD1,TRBV6-5,-,TRBJ1-2,CASRGDSENYGYTF,TGTGCCAGCAGGGGGGACAGCGAAAACTATGGCTACACCTTC
TRBD1,TRBV27,-,TRBJ1-6,CASSLGGLGSPLHF,TGTGCCAGCAGCTTAGGGGGCCTCGGTTCACCCCTCCACTTT
TRBD1,TRBV6-5,-,TRBJ1-2,CASSFRQGQNYGYTF,TGTGCCAGCAGTTTCCGACAGGGTCAAAACTATGGCTACACCTTC
-,TRBV5-1,-,TRBJ2-1,CASSLAEAGYNEQFF,TGCGCCAGCAGCTTGGCCGAGGCGGGGTACAATGAGCAGTTCTTC